These 9 T cell receptor beta chains were all obtained from the same sample, sequenced in a study of post-analysis software for immune sequencing data. General study findings and limits: TRBV5-6, TRBV5-1 and TRBV20-1 belonged to a set of a handful of TRBV segments that were more frequent in patients than controls.

Their target antigens are unknown. Prepared TCR beta cDNA libraries contained unique molecular identifiers. In TCRdb, the PCR reads were re-called with MiXCR into one record per CDR3 protein. The sample lists about 800,000 distinct CDR3 sequences, around 27% occurring once. Source material: blood. Source of these receptors: a girl aged 5 to 17 with multiple sclerosis.

This chain connects TRBV5-1 to TRBJ1-6; D gene uncertain. The ends were cut back, 4 bases at V and 10 bases at J, with 15 bases in the middle. Germline-derived CDR1 and CDR2 are SGHRS and YFSETQ. The CDR3 spans 14 residues. The DNA for the CDR3 is TGCGCCAGCAGCGTCGGGAACAGCGGATCACCCCTCCACTTT. This gives the protein CASSVGNSGSPLHF. Based on the CDR3 plus reference TRBV5-1 and TRBJ1-6, the full variable domain is KAGVTQTPRYLIKTRGQQVTLSCSPISGHRSVSWYQQTPGQGLQFLFEYFSETQRNKGNFPGRFSGRQFSNSRSEMNVSTLELGDSALYLCASSVGNSGSPLHFGNGTRLTVT.

This clonotype was seen more than once but under ten times. The chain employs TRBV24-1 and TRBJ2-1; 7 nucleotides align to TRBD1. V shed 3 bases, J shed 3 bases, and the junction held 10 bases outside the gene matches. Per the germline V gene, CDR1 is KGHDR and CDR2 is SFDVKD. The CDR3 is made up of 17 amino acids. The CDR3 DNA is TGTGCCACCAGTGATGAAGGGACAGTCCAAAACTACAATGAGCAGTTCTTC. This codes for CATSDEGTVQNYNEQFF.

A word on this clonotype: Germline is not matched at one junction end, which may reflect a read error. CDR3 amino acids: CVSSLLAGVWETQYF. DNA of the CDR3: TGTGTCAGCAGTTTACTAGCGGGAGTATGGGAGACCCAGTACTTC. The V call is TRBV6-5, the J call TRBJ2-5; 11 bases fit TRBD2. This CDR3 region has 15 residues. Germline CDR1 reads MNHEY; CDR2 reads SVGAGI.

The V call is TRBV6-5, the J call TRBJ2-3; 9 bases agree with TRBD1. CDR3 size: 14 residues. After removal of 0 bases from V and 8 bases from J, the junction contained 3 bases not matched to a gene. Per the germline V gene, CDR1 is MNHEY and CDR2 is SVGAGI. CDR3 amino acids: CASSYSTGGRTQYF. The CDR3 DNA follows: TGTGCCAGCAGTTACTCGACAGGGGGTCGTACGCAGTATTTT.

For this clonotype: This may be a read error: a much more frequent sequence differs by one nucleotide. The V call is TRBV12-3 or TRBV12-4, the J call TRBJ2-4; TRBD1 matches 11 bases. The J call may be mistaken, given a closer DNA end match to TRBJ2-7. The CDR3 has 15 amino acids. CDR3 nucleotides: TGTGCCAGCAGTTTAAAGGGACAGGGGGCCTACGAGCAGTACTTC. Translation gives CASSLKGQGAYEQYF.

The chain couples TRBV20-1 to TRBJ1-1; D not certain. Germline assignment: CDR1 DFQATT and CDR2 SNEGSKA (reference sequence). Trimming took off 1 base at V and 3 bases at J, with 12 bases between the two ends. CDR3 length: 14 amino acids. The CDR3 is CSARGKPGHTEAFF. CDR3 sequence (DNA): TGCAGTGCTAGAGGAAAACCAGGCCACACTGAAGCTTTCTTT.

Comment on this clonotype: An end of the junction does not agree with germline; a read error may underlie this. The rearrangement joins TRBV20-1 to TRBJ2-5; 9 bases map to TRBD1. This CDR3 has 12 residues. From germline, CDR1 is DFQATT and CDR2 SNEGSKA (reference sequence). The CDR3 DNA follows: TGCAGTGCCAGAGGACAGGGGTACGGGCAGTACTTC. This sequence encodes CSARGQGYGQYF.

The chain joins TRBV3-1 to TRBJ1-2; D might be TRBD1 (6 bases). Germline CDR1 is LGHDT and CDR2 is YNNKEL (reference sequence). Deletions cut 0 bases from V and 9 bases from J, with 14 bases between. The CDR3 runs to 14 residues. This CDR3 reads CASSQELGAQSYTF. CDR3 nucleotides: TGTGCCAGCAGCCAAGAATTGGGGGCGCAGAGCTACACCTTC. Together with reference TRBV3-1 and TRBJ1-2, the CDR3 gives the full variable domain: DTAVSQTPKYLVTQMGNDKSIKCEQNLGHDTMYWYKQDSKKFLKIMFSYNNKELIINETVPNRFSPKSPDKAHLNLHINSLELGDSAVYFCASSQELGAQSYTFGSGTRLTVV.

This clonotype occurred many times. The rearrangement joins TRBV10-3 to TRBJ2-5, with 7 bases identical to TRBD1. The end of the DNA fits TRBJ2-7 better, so the J call may be wrong. Germline V lookup: CDR1 ENHRY, CDR2 SYGVKD. The CDR3 spans 14 residues. The CDR3 spells CATRTDDRADEQYF. In nucleotides, the CDR3 is TGTGCCACAAGAACCGATGACAGGGCCGACGAGCAGTACTTC.